This T cell receptor (beta chain) derives from a study of blood T cell repertoires in COVID-19. At the level of the study: Acute and convalescent COVID-19 specimens originated in the United States, Italy and Spain.

Original data processing: Cell counts per sample came from amplifying reference gene primers. Assay used: immunoSEQ multiplex PCR; TCRdb lists only in-frame clones, some missing. V, J and clone size were drawn from that table, and D and trimming were deduced from the DNA. Of more than 200,000 clones listed, around 85% are singletons. Germline V gene data show CDR1 as SGHAT and CDR2 as FQNNGV. The CDR3 is 17 amino acids. V lost 5 bases, J lost 4 bases, and 23 bases lay in between. V usage is TRBV11-2 and J usage is TRBJ1-1; D remains unclear. The clonotype comes from a woman in her 50s with acute or convalescent COVID-19. The sequenced sample consisted of peripheral blood. CDR3 DNA: TGTGCCAGCAGCCTCCTAACCCGTACACAAACGGGCACTGAAGCTTTCTTT. This encodes CASSLLTRTQTGTEAFF.